The 15 T cell receptor beta chains below all came from one sample that was sequenced in a study of T cells expressing NK-cell markers. TCRdb derives one entry per CDR3 protein from the 5' RACE reads, leaving out DNA. The sample table sets out 500,000 to 700,000 distinct CDR3 sequences. Source material: blood T cells: a sorted CD56 or NKG2C T cell subset, CD4+ or CD8+ T cells, or bulk PBMC T cells (not recorded which). These receptors originate from a man aged 18 to 29 in good health.

The chain employs TRBV5-1 and TRBJ2-1; TCRdb names TRBD2, which stays unverified in the absence of DNA. The CDR3 spans 19 residues. Germline values: CDR1 SGHRS, CDR2 YFSETQ. The CDR3 here is CASSLYRLAAVGSYNEQFF.

This chain uses TRBV4-2 with TRBJ1-1; no DNA is available, so the TRBD1 call from TCRdb remains unchecked. Germline-derived CDR1 and CDR2 are LGHNA and YNFKEQ. CDR3 size: 15 residues. CDR3 in amino acids: CASSQVRGLDTEAFF.

The chain carries TRBV7-7 and TRBJ2-7; checking the TCRdb D call of TRBD2 is not possible without DNA. CDR1 and CDR2 (germline): SSHAT, FNYEAQ (reference sequence). The CDR3 sequence is 13 residues long. The CDR3 loop is CAPRLAGVYEQYF. The variable domain in full, completed from reference TRBV7-7 and TRBJ2-7, reads GAGVSQSPRYKVTKRGQDVTLRCDPISSHATLYWYQQALGQGPEFLTYFNYEAQPDKSGLPSDRFSAERPEGSISTLTIQRTEQRDSAMYRCAPRLAGVYEQYFGPGTRLTVT.

The V and J genes are TRBV4-1 and TRBJ2-3; without DNA, the TCRdb call of TRBD1 cannot be checked. Per the germline V gene, CDR1 is MGHRA and CDR2 is YSYEKL. The CDR3 is 16 amino acids. The CDR3 loop reads CASSQDPGLAPDTQYF.

The V gene is TRBV7-9, the J gene TRBJ2-3; TCRdb designates TRBD1, a call that cannot be tested without DNA. Germline V CDR1 and CDR2: SEHNR, FQNEAQ (reference sequence). The CDR3 sequence is 15 residues long. The CDR3 here is CASSSTDWVGDTQYF.

The chain uses TRBV15 and TRBJ2-1; checking the TCRdb D call of TRBD1 is not possible without DNA. The CDR3 consists of 14 residues. CDR1 and CDR2 from the germline V gene are LNHNV and YYDKDF (reference sequence). Here the CDR3 reads CATSTEDSNNEQFF.

J is TRBJ2-1 and V is TRBV12-3 or TRBV12-4; no DNA is available, so the TRBD2 call from TCRdb remains unchecked. The CDR3 totals 14 residues. The CDR3 spells CASVTSGSINEQFF.

V usage is TRBV6-1 and J usage is TRBJ2-6; there is no DNA to check the TCRdb D call of TRBD1. This CDR3 contains 14 residues. Looked up from germline, CDR1 is MNHNS and CDR2 is SASEGT. The CDR3 loop is CASSPQGGSSVLTF.

This sequence joins TRBV20-1 and TRBJ2-5. Per germline, CDR1 DFQATT and CDR2 SNEGSKA (reference sequence). There are 15 residues in the CDR3. The CDR3 sequence is CSARDPNGSQETQYF.

The rearrangement joins TRBV12-3 or TRBV12-4 to TRBJ2-3. The CDR3 spans 13 residues. This CDR3 reads CASSSTYTDTQYF.

The chain links TRBV24-1 to TRBJ2-5; TCRdb picks TRBD1, but there is no DNA to check that call. The CDR3 extends over 15 amino acids. Germline values: CDR1 KGHDR, CDR2 SFDVKD. CDR3: CATSDSGQRQETQYF.

J is TRBJ1-6 and V is TRBV10-2. CDR1 and CDR2 (germline): WSHSY, SAAADI. The length of the CDR3 is 15 residues. The CDR3 here is CASSEGGSYNSPLHF.

The chain has TRBV10-3 and TRBJ2-1; TCRdb indicates TRBD1, and absent DNA this call remains unverified. Looked up from germline, CDR1 is ENHRY and CDR2 is SYGVKD. The CDR3 loop spans 14 amino acids. The CDR3 is CAMGEGSSYNEQFF.

The J gene is TRBJ2-2, the V gene TRBV12-3 or TRBV12-4; with no DNA, the TCRdb D assignment of TRBD2 cannot be verified. The CDR3 spans 15 residues. The CDR3 reads CASSLLRGTTGELFF.

This chain links TRBV5-1 with TRBJ2-3; TCRdb's D call of TRBD2 is untestable without DNA. CDR3 length: 14 amino acids. The V gene's germline CDR1 is SGHRS and CDR2 YFSETQ. This chain's CDR3 is CASSLSGPTDTQYF.